This T cell receptor beta chain was captured in a study of blood T cells in healthy people across ages. The extraction recovered at least 5.5 micrograms of total RNA per sample. Germline CDR1 reads MNHNY; CDR2 reads SVGAGI (reference sequence). The CDR3 extends over 15 amino acids. Unmatched junction bases numbered 5, after V lost 2 bases and J lost 5 bases. A second about 6 to 12 cycle PCR used barcoded and J-beta primers. A single record per CDR3 protein comes from TCRdb applying MiXCR to the 5' RACE reads. The repertoire includes over 1,500,000 distinct CDR3 sequences, around half of them detected once, and less than 2.5% sits in the top ten. Study-wide results and limits: TCR beta diversity per million T cells fell roughly linearly with age.

As concerns this clonotype: The antigen is not known.

The sample comprised blood. The genes are TRBV6-6 and TRBJ2-3, with TRBD2 matching 9 bases. This TCR was sampled from a woman between 40 and 50 years old in good health. Here the CDR3 DNA reads TGTGCCAGCAGTTACGCGGGACTAGCCAAAGATACGCAGTATTTT. It translates to CASSYAGLAKDTQYF.